The 26 T cell receptor beta chains presented below share a single source sample, sequenced in a study of OX40 agonist ivuxolimab in advanced cancers. This table comes from immunoSEQ multiplex PCR, and its TCRdb copy is limited to in-frame clones, with some not included. Of 60,000 or so clones listed, less than 90% are singletons. Material: CD4+ or CD8+ T cells sorted from blood, obtained in a trial of the OX40 agonist ivuxolimab. The receptors were sampled from an adult with an advanced solid tumor such as melanoma, head and neck, liver or kidney cancer.

The chain has TRBV28 and TRBJ2-5, with TRBD2 as a possible D gene (5 bases). V was clipped by 6 bases and J by 2 bases, with 16 bases between them. Germline-derived CDR1 and CDR2 are MDHEN and SYDVKM. The length of the CDR3 is 15 residues. Here the CDR3 reads CASSLEGTAQETQYF. CDR3 nucleotide sequence: TGTGCCAGCAGCCTCGAGGGAACGGCTCAAGAGACCCAGTACTTC.

This chain connects TRBV10-2 to TRBJ2-1; 15 bases match TRBD2. CDR1 is WSHSY and CDR2 is SAAADI in the germline V gene. The CDR3 length is 20 residues. V was clipped by 2 bases and J by 0 bases; unmatched bases: 8. The CDR3 nucleotides read TGCGCCAGCAGTGAGAACCCTGGACTAGCGGGAGGGAGCTCCTACAATGAGCAGTTCTTC. It translates to CASSENPGLAGGSSYNEQFF.

The rearrangement joins TRBV11-2 to TRBJ2-7; D remains unclear. V lost 3 bases and J lost 3, with 18 bases in between. CDR1 SGHAT and CDR2 FQNNGV come from the germline V gene. The CDR3 runs to 16 residues. The CDR3 is CASSFRTRGPDYEQYF. For the CDR3, the DNA is TGTGCCAGCAGCTTTAGGACGAGAGGACCCGACTACGAGCAGTACTTC.

The chain uses TRBV6-5 and TRBJ2-7; 10 bases fit TRBD1. Germline CDR1 MNHEY, CDR2 SVGAGI. This CDR3 region has 14 residues. The V segment lost 1 base and the J segment 4 bases; nucleotides outside the gene matches: 1. The chain's CDR3 is CASSYLGQGYEQYF. The DNA for the CDR3 is TGTGCCAGCAGTTACTTGGGACAGGGGTACGAGCAGTACTTC.

The chain employs TRBV18 and TRBJ2-5; maybe TRBD1 (6 bases). The J call may be wrong; the DNA end is better matched by TRBJ2-7. Germline CDR1 is KGHSH and CDR2 is LQKENI. This CDR3 contains 13 residues. This chain's CDR3 is CASSRPDSYEQYF. The CDR3 DNA reads TGTGCCAGCTCACGACCGGACAGCTACGAGCAGTACTTC.

The chain carries TRBV7-2 and TRBJ2-3, with 11 bases that match TRBD2. The CDR3 is 15 residues long. Germline V lookup: CDR1 SGHTA, CDR2 FQGNSA. Trimming took 5 bases from V and 4 from J; bases not matched to a gene: 5. The CDR3 region has the DNA TGTGCCAGCAGCCGGATTAGCGGGAGGGCAGATACGCAGTATTTT. Translation: CASSRISGRADTQYF.

This clone came up once. This rearrangement joins TRBV9 to TRBJ2-5; D is perhaps TRBD1 (7 bases). CDR1 and CDR2 (germline): SGDLS, YYNGEE. This CDR3 region has 17 residues. Trimming removed 4 bases from V and 2 bases from J, with 21 bases in between. The CDR3 sequence: CASSQMGGGTEQETQYF. Written as DNA, the CDR3 is TGTGCCAGCAGCCAGATGGGAGGTGGGACAGAGCAAGAGACCCAGTACTTC. The full variable domain, completed using reference TRBV9 and TRBJ2-5, is DSGVTQTPKHLITATGQRVTLRCSPRSGDLSVYWYQQSLDQGLQFLIQYYNGEERAKGNILERFSAQQFPDLHSELNLSSLELGDSALYFCASSQMGGGTEQETQYFGPGTRLLVL.

The V and J genes are TRBV11-2 and TRBJ1-6, with unresolved D. The ends were cut back, 1 base at V and 6 bases at J, with 13 bases in the middle. There are 16 residues in the CDR3. Germline CDR1 SGHAT, CDR2 FQNNGV. In DNA, the CDR3 is TGTGCCAGCAGCTTAGCAGGAGATTCTTTTAATTCACCCCTCCACTTT. This encodes CASSLAGDSFNSPLHF.

This chain uses TRBV7-9 with TRBJ1-6, with D possibly matching TRBD1 (6 bases). The CDR3 totals 15 residues. Germline V gene data show CDR1 as SEHNR and CDR2 as FQNEAQ (reference sequence). V was shortened by 4 bases and J by 9 bases, with 16 bases between the two germline ends. As DNA, the CDR3 is TGTGCCAGCAGCTATAGGGGGGCGGGGGTTTCACCCCTCCACTTT. Encoded protein: CASSYRGAGVSPLHF.

The chain is built from TRBV2 and TRBJ1-5; D remains unclear. Trimming took 1 base from V and 2 from J, leaving 6 bases between them. The germline V gene has CDR1 SNHLY and CDR2 FYNNEI. The CDR3 runs to 14 residues. In nucleotides, the CDR3 is TGTGCCAGCAGTGAAGAGTCAGGCAATCAGCCCCAGCATTTT. Translation gives CASSEESGNQPQHF.

The rearrangement joins TRBV2 to TRBJ2-1; no firm D call. Per the germline V gene, CDR1 is SNHLY and CDR2 is FYNNEI. This CDR3 region has 11 residues. V was pared by 4 bases and J by 7 bases, with 5 bases between. The DNA for the CDR3 is TGTGCCAGCAGTGCCAGAAATGAGCAGTTCTTC. It yields the protein CASSARNEQFF.

The chain employs TRBV19 and TRBJ2-3; TRBD2 matches 12 bases. The CDR3 contains 16 residues. The germline V gene encodes CDR1 LNHDA and CDR2 SQIVND (reference sequence). With 1 base clipped from V and 4 bases from J, the junction kept 3 bases outside the gene matches. The CDR3 DNA sequence: TGTGCCAGTAGTATAGCTAGCGGGGGGGCCTCAGATACGCAGTATTTT. It specifies CASSIASGGASDTQYF.

The chain carries TRBV5-4 and TRBJ1-1, with 8 bases that match TRBD1. CDR1 SGHNT and CDR2 YYREEE come from the germline V gene (reference sequence). With 7 bases clipped from V and 0 bases from J, the junction kept 5 bases outside the gene matches. CDR3 length equals 14 residues. The chain's CDR3 is CASGQGPLNTEAFF. The DNA of the CDR3 is TGTGCCAGCGGACAGGGACCCCTGAACACTGAAGCTTTCTTT. The entire variable domain, with the rest obtained from reference TRBV5-4 and TRBJ1-1, is as follows: ETGVTQSPTHLIKTRGQQVTLRCSSQSGHNTVSWYQQALGQGPQFIFQYYREEENGRGNFPPRFSGLQFPNYSSELNVNALELDDSALYLCASGQGPLNTEAFFGQGTRLTVV.

The chain is built from TRBV11-2 and TRBJ1-5; 9 bases are shared with TRBD1. The CDR3 spans 19 residues. V lost 4 bases to trimming and J lost 3 bases; unmatched junction nucleotides: 16. Germline lookup yields CDR1 SGHAT and CDR2 FQNNGV. In nucleotides, the CDR3 is TGTGCCAGCAGCTCCTGGCCGGGACAGGGTATCCCTAACAATCAGCCCCAGCATTTT. It translates to CASSSWPGQGIPNNQPQHF. Variable domain in full (rest from reference TRBV11-2 and TRBJ1-5): EAGVAQSPRYKIIEKRQSVAFWCNPISGHATLYWYQQILGQGPKLLIQFQNNGVVDDSQLPKDRFSAERLKGVDSTLKIQPAKLEDSAVYLCASSSWPGQGIPNNQPQHFGDGTRLSIL.

This clone was seen just once. In DNA, the CDR3 is TGCGCCAGCAGGGAGACAGGGGACGAAAAACTGTTTTTT. Its translation is CASRETGDEKLFF. The chain recombines TRBV10-2 with TRBJ1-4; 8 nucleotides line up with TRBD1. The length of the CDR3 is 13 residues. Germline loops: CDR1 WSHSY, CDR2 SAAADI. V lost 6 bases and J lost 8; bases outside the gene matches: 5.

A single count supports this clone. This chain uses TRBV19 with TRBJ1-5; 10 positions match TRBD1. This CDR3 region has 14 residues. The V and J ends lost 5 bases and 6 bases, in that order; junction bases with no gene match: 4. The germline V gene has CDR1 LNHDA and CDR2 SQIVND (reference sequence). CDR3 region: CASSWGQGIQPQHF. The CDR3, as DNA: TGTGCCAGTAGTTGGGGACAGGGGATTCAGCCCCAGCATTTT.

The chain recombines TRBV29-1 with TRBJ2-1; D is possibly TRBD2 (7 bases). V was clipped by 2 bases and J by 9 bases, with 17 bases between them. CDR3 length equals 14 residues. Germline-derived CDR1 and CDR2 are SQVTM and ANQGSEA. This CDR3 is CSVERGGSRGEQFF. The CDR3 coding sequence is TGCAGCGTTGAAAGGGGGGGCTCGCGGGGTGAGCAGTTCTTC.

CDR3 sequence: CASSSGTGRNEQFF. Written as DNA, the CDR3 is TGTGCCAGCAGCAGCGGGACAGGGCGTAATGAGCAGTTCTTC. The V call is TRBV11-3, the J call TRBJ2-1; 9 nucleotides match TRBD1. CDR3 length: 14 residues. In germline, CDR1 is SGHNT, CDR2 YENEEA. The J segment lost 7 bases and the V segment lost 5 bases, leaving 6 bases of the junction unmatched.

As to this clone: At the DNA level, this CDR3 is encoded by other sequences in the same sample as well. The chain couples TRBV30 to TRBJ2-1; 10 nucleotides line up with TRBD2. V trimming: 3 bases; J trimming: 5 bases; junction bases outside the gene matches: 4. Germline V gives CDR1 GTSNPN, CDR2 SVGIG (reference sequence). The CDR3 is 14 residues long. The DNA of the CDR3 is TGTGCCTGGAGGACAGGACTAGCGGACAATGAGCAGTTCTTC. This sequence encodes CAWRTGLADNEQFF. Based on the CDR3 plus reference TRBV30 and TRBJ2-1, the full variable domain is SQTIHQWPATLVQPVGSPLSLECTVEGTSNPNLYWYRQAAGRGLQLLFYSVGIGQISSEVPQNLSASRPQDRQFILSSKKLLLSDSGFYLCAWRTGLADNEQFFGPGTRLTVL.

V gene TRBV19 combines with J gene TRBJ2-5; 10 positions agree with TRBD2. Germline assignment: CDR1 LNHDA and CDR2 SQIVND (reference sequence). This CDR3 has 15 residues. After removal of 8 bases from V and 2 bases from J, the junction contained 8 bases not matched to a gene. The CDR3 bases are TGTGCCAGTTTGGCTAGCGGGAGTGGGCAAGAGACCCAGTACTTC. Translated: CASLASGSGQETQYF.

The V call is TRBV5-4, the J call TRBJ1-4; TRBD1 aligns across 10 bases. The CDR3 runs to 16 residues. Germline assignment: CDR1 SGHNT and CDR2 YYREEE (reference sequence). V trimming: 4 bases; J trimming: 6 bases; junction bases outside the gene matches: 9. In DNA, the CDR3 is TGTGCCAGCAGCCGTGACAGGGGGCCGGTGGATGAAAAACTGTTTTTT. It is translated as CASSRDRGPVDEKLFF.

The chain uses TRBV5-6 and TRBJ1-1; D call uncertain. Trimming took 1 base from V and 2 from J, leaving 9 bases between them. The CDR3 has 14 amino acids. Germline V gene lookup returns CDR1 SGHDT and CDR2 YYEEEE. The CDR3 DNA reads TGTGCCAGCAGCTTGTTCTCCGTTAACACTGAAGCTTTCTTT. This encodes CASSLFSVNTEAFF. Based on the CDR3 plus reference TRBV5-6 and TRBJ1-1, the full variable domain is DAGVTQSPTHLIKTRGQQVTLRCSPKSGHDTVSWYQQALGQGPQFIFQYYEEEERQRGNFPDRFSGHQFPNYSSELNVNALLLGDSALYLCASSLFSVNTEAFFGQGTRLTVV.

The gene calls are TRBV28 and TRBJ1-2; 7 bases agree with TRBD1. CDR3 size: 15 residues. CDR1 MDHEN and CDR2 SYDVKM come from the germline V gene. The junction had 9 bases not matched to a gene; V was cut back by 6 bases and J by 2 bases. CDR3 loop: CASRGAGGGNYGYTF. Here the CDR3 DNA reads TGTGCCAGCAGGGGAGCCGGAGGGGGCAACTATGGCTACACCTTC.

The chain couples TRBV6-6 to TRBJ2-7; D may correspond to TRBD1 or TRBD2 (5 bases each). The V gene's germline CDR1 is MNHNY and CDR2 SVGAGI (reference sequence). V was pared by 9 bases and J by 6 bases, with 12 bases between. The CDR3 runs 11 residues. The CDR3 coding sequence is TGTGCCAGTCTTCAGGGACGCGAGCAGTACTTC. Translation: CASLQGREQYF.

V and J are TRBV6-5 and TRBJ2-1; no definite D call. Germline CDR1 reads MNHEY; CDR2 reads SVGAGI. The CDR3 loop spans 12 amino acids. V lost 2 bases to trimming and J lost 7 bases, with 6 bases between them. CDR3 sequence reads: CASSYNGNEQFF. The DNA for the CDR3 is TGTGCCAGCAGTTACAACGGAAATGAGCAGTTCTTC.

This clone came up once. The chain carries TRBV6-6 and TRBJ2-2; 7 nucleotides agree with TRBD1. The V gene end was trimmed by 10 bases and the J gene end by 1 base; junction bases not matched to a gene: 3. This CDR3 is 13 amino acids long. The germline V gene encodes CDR1 MNHNY and CDR2 SVGAGI (reference sequence). CDR3 bases: TGTGCCACGGGACAGCTGAACACCGGGGAGCTGTTTTTT. As protein: CATGQLNTGELFF.